This T cell receptor beta chain was recorded in a study of T cells in Graves' hyperthyroidism and ophthalmopathy. Study-wide results and limits: Clonotypes that were expanded in thyroid above 0.001 mostly appeared in blood too.

With respect to this clonotype: Its antigen is as yet unknown.

The hyperthyroidism was newly diagnosed and had lasted under 2 months; the patients were aged 18 to 65. Blood dates from first hyperthyroidism diagnosis, before any ophthalmopathy symptoms. It was 8.5 to 10 ml of fresh peripheral blood that supplied the PBMCs. The CDR3 regions of TCR beta were amplified from RNA transcripts. With the HTBI primer set, the TCR CDR3 went through a first round of RT-PCR. TCRdb redid the calling of the multiplex PCR reads with MiXCR, one entry per CDR3 protein. The sample records under 400,000 distinct CDR3 sequences, around 16% being singletons. V was trimmed by 6 bases and J by 5 bases, leaving 11 bases between them. The CDR3 is 12 amino acids. The germline V gene encodes CDR1 DFQATT and CDR2 SNEGSKA (reference sequence).

Material for sequencing was blood. This sequence originates from a woman between 18 and 29 years old with Graves' hyperthyroidism that later progressed to Graves' ophthalmopathy. This sequence joins TRBV20-1 and TRBJ2-1; the D call may be TRBD1 or TRBD2 (5 bases each). CDR3 sequence reads: CSAVRGHNEQFF. The CDR3 DNA follows: TGCAGTGCAGTGAGGGGCCACAATGAGCAGTTCTTC.